These T cell receptor beta chains were read from a single sample in a study of cytotoxic CD8 clonotypes in ibrutinib-treated CLL. Here immunoSEQ multiplex PCR was the method, and the copy in TCRdb shows in-frame clones only, minus some. The sample has about 130,000 clones, approximately 81% seen once. The input for sequencing was PBMCs, taken after 12 months of ibrutinib treatment. The source is a human donor with chronic lymphocytic leukemia. The CDR3 runs from the conserved cysteine through the conserved F or W. Each record gives: V gene, clone size, D gene, J gene, CDR3 DNA, CDR3 protein. The D gene is left open where the match is weak. Some rows have no size entry. The others give once, few or many, or a class for an expanded clone.

V: TRBV4-1; size: .; D: .; J: TRBJ2-1; DNA: TGCGCCAGCAGCCAAGAATCTTACAATGAGCAGTTCTTC; CDR3: CASSQESYNEQFF
V: TRBV7-2; size: .; D: TRBD1; J: TRBJ1-1; DNA: TGTGCCAGCAGCCCCGACAGGGGTTCGAACACTGAAGCTTTCTTT; CDR3: CASSPDRGSNTEAFF
V: TRBV6-6; size: .; D: TRBD1; J: TRBJ1-5; DNA: TGTGCCAGCAGTTACCAGACAGGGGATAGCAATCAGCCCCAGCATTTT; CDR3: CASSYQTGDSNQPQHF
V: TRBV10-3; size: .; D: .; J: TRBJ2-7; DNA: TGTGCCACATCGGACTCTAGCGCCTCCTACGAGCAGTACTTC; CDR3: CATSDSSASYEQYF
V: TRBV19; size: .; D: TRBD1; J: TRBJ2-7; DNA: TGTGCCAGTGGACAGGGGTACGAGCAGTACTTC; CDR3: CASGQGYEQYF
V: TRBV19; size: once; D: .; J: TRBJ2-3; DNA: TGTGCCAGTACCATTAAAGGAGCGGGAGATACGCAGTATTTT; CDR3: CASTIKGAGDTQYF
V: TRBV18; size: .; D: .; J: TRBJ2-7; DNA: TGTGCCAGCTCACCCCCGTGGGGCACGAATGGGCCCTACGAGCAGTACTTC; CDR3: CASSPPWGTNGPYEQYF
V: TRBV6-4; size: once; D: TRBD2; J: TRBJ2-3; DNA: TGTGCCAGCAGTGATCAGACTAGCGAGAGCCCTGATACGCAGTATTTT; CDR3: CASSDQTSESPDTQYF
V: TRBV9; size: .; D: TRBD2; J: TRBJ2-1; DNA: TGTGCCAGCAGCATTCCTCTAGCGGGAGGGCCGGGTGAGCAGTTCTTC; CDR3: CASSIPLAGGPGEQFF
V: TRBV5-8; size: .; D: .; J: TRBJ1-2; DNA: TGTGCCAGCAGCTTAGGACATCGGAACTATGGCTACACCTTC; CDR3: CASSLGHRNYGYTF
V: TRBV6-5; size: .; D: TRBD1; J: TRBJ1-5; DNA: TGTGCCAGCAGGGAGACAGGGGATCAGCCCCAGCATTTT; CDR3: CASRETGDQPQHF
V: TRBV18; size: .; D: .; J: TRBJ1-1; DNA: TGTGCCAGCTCACCACGGAACACTGAAGCTTTCTTT; CDR3: CASSPRNTEAFF
V: TRBV7-8; size: .; D: TRBD2; J: TRBJ2-1; DNA: TGTGCCAGCAGCCCCCAGGGGGGGACTAGCGAGAATGAGCAGTTCTTC; CDR3: CASSPQGGTSENEQFF
V: TRBV6-6; size: .; D: .; J: TRBJ2-7; DNA: TGTGCCAGCAGACCACGGGGCACTTCCTACGAGCAGTACTTC; CDR3: CASRPRGTSYEQYF
V: TRBV28; size: .; D: TRBD2; J: TRBJ2-1; DNA: TGTGCCAGCAGAATGGGACTAGCGGGAGAATGGTTGTCCAATGAGCAGTTCTTC; CDR3: CASRMGLAGEWLSNEQFF
V: TRBV7-2; size: .; D: TRBD2; J: TRBJ2-1; DNA: TGTGCCAGCAGCCCTCCCCGCGGGAGGGACGATGAGCAGTTCTTC; CDR3: CASSPPRGRDDEQFF
V: TRBV7-3; size: .; D: TRBD2; J: TRBJ2-7; DNA: TGTGCCAGCAGCGCAGTAGCGGGGGCCTACGAGCAGTACTTC; CDR3: CASSAVAGAYEQYF
V: TRBV19; size: .; D: .; J: TRBJ2-6; DNA: TGTGCCAGTAGCACGGCAGGGTCAAGCTCTGGGGCCAACGTCCTGACTTTC; CDR3: CASSTAGSSSGANVLTF
V: TRBV28; size: .; D: TRBD2; J: TRBJ2-7; DNA: TGTGCCAGCAGGTGGACTAGCGGCGAGCAGTACTTC; CDR3: CASRWTSGEQYF
V: TRBV27; size: .; D: .; J: TRBJ2-7; DNA: TGTGCCAGCAGTTTATCGAAACTGTACGGGAAATCCTACGAGCAGTACTTC; CDR3: CASSLSKLYGKSYEQYF
V: TRBV18; size: .; D: .; J: TRBJ1-2; DNA: TGTGCCAGCTCACGACAGCATCAACTCTATGGCTACACCTTC; CDR3: CASSRQHQLYGYTF
V: TRBV7-9; size: .; D: .; J: TRBJ2-7; DNA: TGTGCCAGTACTGGCATGACCTACGAGCAGTACTTC; CDR3: CASTGMTYEQYF
V: TRBV5-1; size: once; D: TRBD2; J: TRBJ2-5; DNA: TGCGCCAGCAGCTTTTCTAGCGGGAGGGCCCTGGGAGAGACCCAGTACTTC; CDR3: CASSFSSGRALGETQYF
V: TRBV29-1; size: .; D: TRBD2; J: TRBJ2-3; DNA: TGCAGCGTTTGGGGGGGACTAGAAGGCAGCACAGATACGCAGTATTTT; CDR3: CSVWGGLEGSTDTQYF
V: TRBV27; size: .; D: .; J: TRBJ2-7; DNA: TGTGCCAGCATCGCGAGCGGGCGATTCTCCTACGAGCAGTACTTC; CDR3: CASIASGRFSYEQYF
V: TRBV7-8; size: .; D: TRBD1; J: TRBJ2-7; DNA: TGTGCCAGCAGCTTAGCGGGACAGTCCTACGAGCAGTACTTC; CDR3: CASSLAGQSYEQYF
V: TRBV5-6; size: .; D: TRBD2; J: TRBJ2-3; DNA: TGTGCCAGCAGTTTTGGTGCTAGCGGGAGTGATACGCAGTATTTT; CDR3: CASSFGASGSDTQYF
V: TRBV29-1; size: .; D: .; J: TRBJ2-2; DNA: TGCAGCGTTGAAGAGGGCGGGGAGCTGTTTTTT; CDR3: CSVEEGGELFF
V: TRBV9; size: .; D: .; J: TRBJ2-3; DNA: TGTGCCAGCAGCTTGAGTGGGGCCCGAGGCACAGATACGCAGTATTTT; CDR3: CASSLSGARGTDTQYF
V: TRBV18; size: .; D: .; J: TRBJ1-4; DNA: TGTGCCAGCTCACCACTGCTGCGGGGGCCAAATGAAAAACTGTTTTTT; CDR3: CASSPLLRGPNEKLFF
V: TRBV7-2; size: .; D: TRBD1; J: TRBJ1-2; DNA: TGTGCCAGCAGCTTAGGTCGGGACAGGGGCTATGGCTACACCTTC; CDR3: CASSLGRDRGYGYTF
V: TRBV2; size: few; D: TRBD1; J: TRBJ1-2; DNA: TGTGCCAGCAGTAGACAGGGTTGGGACTATGGCTACACCTTC; CDR3: CASSRQGWDYGYTF
V: TRBV14; size: .; D: .; J: TRBJ1-1; DNA: TGTGCCAGCAGCCAAGAGGCCCAGGCCCAGAACACTGAAGCTTTCTTT; CDR3: CASSQEAQAQNTEAFF
V: TRBV30; size: .; D: TRBD1; J: TRBJ1-5; DNA: TGTGCCTGGAGCCGGACAGGGGGGCGCAATCAGCCCCAGCATTTT; CDR3: CAWSRTGGRNQPQHF
V: TRBV30; size: few; D: .; J: TRBJ1-5; DNA: TGTGCCTGGAGTGCGGGGAGCAATCAGCCCCAGCATTTT; CDR3: CAWSAGSNQPQHF
V: TRBV4-3; size: .; D: TRBD2; J: TRBJ2-1; DNA: TGCGCCAGCAGCAGACTAGCGGGAGTCGCTAGGCAGTTCTTC; CDR3: CASSRLAGVARQFF
V: TRBV7-8; size: .; D: .; J: TRBJ2-1; DNA: TGTGCCAGCAGCTTAGGTCCGGACAGGCAGTTCTTC; CDR3: CASSLGPDRQFF
V: TRBV25-1; size: .; D: TRBD1; J: TRBJ1-3; DNA: TGTGCCAGCGATACAGGGGGTCCTGGAAACACCATATATTTT; CDR3: CASDTGGPGNTIYF
V: TRBV15; size: .; D: .; J: TRBJ2-1; DNA: TGTGCCACCAGCAGAGATCGACTAGTGTCCGGTGAGCAGTTCTTC; CDR3: CATSRDRLVSGEQFF
V: TRBV11-2; size: .; D: .; J: TRBJ2-2; DNA: TGTGCCAGCAGCTTAGTTGTCGCCACCGGGGAGCTGTTTTTT; CDR3: CASSLVVATGELFF
V: TRBV18; size: .; D: .; J: TRBJ1-2; DNA: TGTGCCAGCTCATCGGACGCAAACTATGGCTACACCTTC; CDR3: CASSSDANYGYTF
V: TRBV27; size: .; D: .; J: TRBJ1-5; DNA: TGTGCCAGCAGTTCCCACTTCGAGAACAATCAGCCCCAGCATTTT; CDR3: CASSSHFENNQPQHF
V: TRBV29-1; size: .; D: .; J: TRBJ1-1; DNA: TGCAGCGTTGGTCCGGGTAGGGGCACTGAAGCTTTCTTT; CDR3: CSVGPGRGTEAFF
V: TRBV5-1; size: .; D: TRBD1; J: TRBJ1-1; DNA: TGCGCCAGCAGCCAACAGGGGGGCACTGAAGCTTTCTTT; CDR3: CASSQQGGTEAFF
V: TRBV6-1; size: few; D: .; J: TRBJ1-2; DNA: TGTGCCAGCAGTGTCCTAGGCTATGGCTACACCTTC; CDR3: CASSVLGYGYTF
V: TRBV6-4; size: .; D: .; J: TRBJ2-3; DNA: TGTGCCAGCAGTGACTTGGGAGATTCTAGCACAGATACGCAGTATTTT; CDR3: CASSDLGDSSTDTQYF
V: TRBV6-4; size: .; D: TRBD2; J: TRBJ2-1; DNA: TGTGCCAGCAGCGATAGTTTATTGACTAGCGGGAGGCGGAATGAGCAGTTCTTC; CDR3: CASSDSLLTSGRRNEQFF
V: TRBV6-6; size: .; D: .; J: TRBJ2-7; DNA: TGTGCCAGCAGTTACGGATTCTACGAGCAGTACTTC; CDR3: CASSYGFYEQYF
V: TRBV15; size: few; D: .; J: TRBJ1-2; DNA: TGTGCCACCAGCAGATGGGGTACGGGCTACACCTTC; CDR3: CATSRWGTGYTF
V: TRBV7-9; size: .; D: .; J: TRBJ2-1; DNA: TGTGCCAGCAGCTTAGCGGACTTTTACAATGAGCAGTTCTTC; CDR3: CASSLADFYNEQFF
V: TRBV5-1; size: .; D: TRBD2; J: TRBJ2-3; DNA: TGCGCCAGCAGCTTGGTGTCACTAGCGGGAGGCCTCCGAGGCGCGGATACGCAGTATTTT; CDR3: CASSLVSLAGGLRGADTQYF
V: TRBV29-1; size: .; D: .; J: TRBJ2-2; DNA: TGCAGCGTTGTAAACACCGGGGAGCTGTTTTTT; CDR3: CSVVNTGELFF
V: TRBV6-6; size: .; D: .; J: TRBJ1-1; DNA: TGTGCCAGCAGTTATCCGACAGGCACTGAAGCTTTCTTT; CDR3: CASSYPTGTEAFF
V: TRBV4-3; size: once; D: TRBD2; J: TRBJ2-5; DNA: TGCGCCAGCAGCCAAGCGGGGCTAGCGGGAGTTGAGACCCAGTACTTC; CDR3: CASSQAGLAGVETQYF
V: TRBV2; size: .; D: TRBD2; J: TRBJ2-7; DNA: TGTGCCAGCAGCCCATACCGACGGACTAGCCTAAACGAGCAGTACTTC; CDR3: CASSPYRRTSLNEQYF
V: TRBV6-5; size: .; D: .; J: TRBJ2-7; DNA: TGTGCCAGCAGTTATAGAGGGGTTAGAGGGTCCTACGAGCAGTACTTC; CDR3: CASSYRGVRGSYEQYF